One sample yielded the 27 T cell receptor beta chains listed below, sequenced in a study of T cells in Graves' hyperthyroidism and ophthalmopathy. Authors of the study amplified TCR beta CDR3 regions from RNA transcripts. Using the HTBI primer set, a first-round RT-PCR was run on the TCR CDR3. Each CDR3 protein gets one entry after TCRdb re-called the multiplex PCR reads with MiXCR. The sample includes roughly 640,000 distinct CDR3 sequences, approximately 16% of them seen just once. Sequenced input: blood. These receptors all stem from a woman aged 40 to 50 with Graves' ophthalmopathy.

This clonotype was seen at least ten times. This chain uses TRBV11-2 with TRBJ2-2, with D maybe TRBD2 (6 bases). The germline CDR1 and CDR2 sequences are SGHAT and FQNNGV. CDR3 size: 16 residues. The V gene lost 4 bases and the J gene lost 4 bases, with 16 bases spanning the gap. The CDR3 region has the DNA TGTGCCAGCAGCTACCGAGCGGGTGCTCTCACCGGGGAGCTGTTTTTT. Its translation: CASSYRAGALTGELFF.

The gene calls are TRBV15 and TRBJ1-2, with TRBD1 matching over 7 bases. CDR3 length: 15 residues. The ends lost 3 bases at V and 5 bases at J; junction bases unmatched: 9. In germline, CDR1 is LNHNV, CDR2 YYDKDF (reference sequence). The CDR3 DNA is TGTGCCACCAGCAGTCCTGCAGGGGGAAGATATGGCTACACCTTC. Translated: CATSSPAGGRYGYTF.

This clonotype has a count of ten or more. The chain employs TRBV28 and TRBJ2-2; 9 positions agree with TRBD2. Losses at the gene ends were 7 bases for V and 6 bases for J; bases not matched to a gene: 9. Germline CDR1 is MDHEN and CDR2 is SYDVKM. The CDR3 sequence is 15 residues long. CDR3 in amino acids: CASTYPAGGAGELFF. The CDR3 DNA reads TGTGCCAGCACTTACCCAGCGGGAGGAGCCGGGGAGCTGTTTTTT.

This clonotype appeared a few times. The chain carries TRBV28 and TRBJ1-1; no clear D gene. The CDR3 runs to 13 residues. The V and J ends lost 7 bases and 7 bases respectively, with 16 bases between them. Germline V gene lookup returns CDR1 MDHEN and CDR2 SYDVKM. The CDR3, as DNA: TGTGCCAGCACAACAACGCCCCCAGATGAAGCTTTCTTT. It translates to CASTTTPPDEAFF.

There are many counts of this clonotype. The chain joins TRBV12-3 or TRBV12-4 to TRBJ2-1; 11 positions match TRBD2. This CDR3 has 16 residues. Losses at the gene ends were 3 bases for V and 6 bases for J; bases not matched to a gene: 7. The CDR3 region is CASSFSGGAESNEQFF. The CDR3 DNA is TGTGCCAGCAGTTTTAGCGGGGGGGCCGAGTCCAATGAGCAGTTCTTC.

This clonotype has just a few counts. V and J are TRBV10-3 and TRBJ1-5; 9 nucleotides agree with TRBD1. Germline V gene lookup returns CDR1 ENHRY and CDR2 SYGVKD. This CDR3 comprises 18 residues. J gave up 0 bases and V 0 bases, and 6 bases lay outside the gene matches. CDR3 residues: CAISESTRTGDSNQPQHF. Here the CDR3 DNA reads TGTGCCATCAGTGAGTCTACGAGGACAGGGGATAGCAATCAGCCCCAGCATTTT.

This clonotype occurred many times. The chain recombines TRBV7-8 with TRBJ2-1, with D perhaps TRBD1 (5 bases). The CDR3 sequence is 14 residues long. V shed 5 bases and J shed 6 bases, with 14 bases lying between them. Germline V gene sequence: CDR1 SGHVS, CDR2 FQNEAQ. The CDR3, as DNA: TGTGCCAGCAGCGTAACAGGATACAGCAATGAGCAGTTCTTC. Its translation: CASSVTGYSNEQFF.

This clonotype showed up many times. The chain links TRBV20-1 to TRBJ2-1, with 8 bases that match TRBD2. This CDR3 spans 14 amino acids. Losses at the gene ends were 4 bases for V and 2 bases for J; bases not matched to a gene: 4. Germline CDR1 is DFQATT and CDR2 is SNEGSKA (reference sequence). The CDR3 here is CSAKTSVAYNEQFF. CDR3 sequence (DNA): TGCAGTGCTAAGACTAGCGTGGCCTACAATGAGCAGTTCTTC.

This clonotype was seen a few times. The rearrangement joins TRBV27 to TRBJ1-1; D not resolved. V was trimmed by 5 bases and J by 10 bases, leaving 17 bases between them. The CDR3 has 13 residues. Germline V gene sequence: CDR1 MNHEY, CDR2 SMNVEV (reference sequence). CDR3 amino acids: CASSTTRIGGAFF. The CDR3 DNA follows: TGTGCCAGCAGTACAACACGAATAGGTGGAGCTTTCTTT.

The gene calls are TRBV12-3 or TRBV12-4 and TRBJ2-2; possibly TRBD2 for D (5 bases). CDR3 size: 14 residues. V gave up 7 bases and J gave up 2 bases, with 11 bases separating them. CDR3: CASNERANTGELFF. The CDR3 DNA is TGTGCCAGCAACGAGAGGGCAAACACCGGGGAGCTGTTTTTT.

This clonotype was recorded many times. The V and J genes are TRBV18 and TRBJ1-2; D is undetermined. In germline, CDR1 is KGHSH, CDR2 LQKENI. This CDR3 has 12 residues. Trimming stripped 6 bases from V and 2 bases from J, with 7 bases between. The CDR3 sequence is CASSPGNYGYTF. DNA of the CDR3: TGTGCCAGCTCGCCAGGAAACTATGGCTACACCTTC.

The CDR3 nucleotides read TGTGCCAGCAGCCTAGTGGCGACAGGGAACCAAGTCGAACAGTACTTC. Its protein is CASSLVATGNQVEQYF. The chain carries TRBV28 and TRBJ2-5; 7 bases agree with TRBD1. The V and J ends lost 6 bases and 11 bases, in that order; junction bases with no gene match: 21. The CDR3 contains 16 residues. In germline, CDR1 is MDHEN, CDR2 SYDVKM.

This clonotype was observed a few times. The chain combines TRBV27 with TRBJ1-1; D possibly corresponds to TRBD1 (6 bases). Germline assignment: CDR1 MNHEY and CDR2 SMNVEV (reference sequence). CDR3 length: 15 amino acids. V was cut by 2 bases and J by 3 bases, with 13 bases left in between. The CDR3 nucleotides read TGTGCCAGCAGTTTAAGCTCCACAGGGCACACTGAAGCTTTCTTT. Translated, it gives CASSLSSTGHTEAFF.

V and J are TRBV5-5 and TRBJ2-7; TRBD1 agrees at 8 bases. The V segment lost 4 bases and the J segment 5 bases; nucleotides outside the gene matches: 5. The germline gives CDR1 SGHKS, CDR2 YYEKEE (reference sequence). This CDR3 comprises 13 residues. This CDR3 is CASSVDRDHEQYF. Written as DNA, the CDR3 is TGTGCCAGCAGCGTGGACAGGGACCACGAGCAGTACTTC.

The rearrangement joins TRBV3-1 to TRBJ2-1; 10 bases match TRBD1. Germline V CDR1 and CDR2: LGHDT, YNNKEL (reference sequence). V shed 10 bases and J 8 bases; nucleotides not matched to a gene: 14. The CDR3 covers 15 residues. The DNA for the CDR3 is TGTGCCACGCACGGTTCGGGGACAGGGGTGTATGAGCAGTTCTTC. Translating it yields CATHGSGTGVYEQFF.

The rearrangement uses TRBV6-1 and TRBJ1-1; 7 bases are a match to TRBD1. J was trimmed by 1 base and V by 6 bases; bases with no gene match: 5. The V gene's germline CDR1 is MNHNS and CDR2 SASEGT. CDR3 size: 14 residues. CDR3 DNA sequence: TGTGCCAGCAGGAGGGACAGACAGAACACTGAAGCTTTCTTT. Translation: CASRRDRQNTEAFF.

This clonotype was seen repeatedly, ten times or more. The V and J genes are TRBV7-3 and TRBJ2-2; tentatively, D is TRBD2 (6 bases). CDR3 length: 16 amino acids. Per germline, CDR1 SGHTA and CDR2 FQGTGA. V lost 1 base and J 2 bases, leaving 11 bases between the germline ends. DNA for the CDR3: TGTGCCAGCAGCTTAAATGTTGGGACTAACACCGGGGAGCTGTTTTTT. Protein: CASSLNVGTNTGELFF. Filled out from reference TRBV7-3 and TRBJ2-2, the complete variable domain reads GAGVSQTPSNKVTEKGKYVELRCDPISGHTALYWYRQSLGQGPEFLIYFQGTGAADDSGLPNDRFFAVRPEGSVSTLKIQRTERGDSAVYLCASSLNVGTNTGELFFGEGSRLTVL.

This clonotype showed up just a few times. J is TRBJ2-2 and V is TRBV12-5; TRBD1 agrees at 7 bases. The CDR3 is 19 residues long. V shed 2 bases, J shed 3 bases, and the junction held 15 bases outside the gene matches. Germline V CDR1 and CDR2: LGHNT, FRNRAP. CDR3 nucleotides: TGTGCTAGTGGTTTGCCCCGGACAGGCTCCCCAGCGGACACCGGGGAGCTGTTTTTT. This encodes CASGLPRTGSPADTGELFF. Combining the CDR3 with reference TRBV12-5 and TRBJ2-2 gives the whole variable domain DARVTQTPRHKVTEMGQEVTMRCQPILGHNTVFWYRQTMMQGLELLAYFRNRAPLDDSGMPKDRFSAEMPDATLATLKIQPSEPRDSAVYFCASGLPRTGSPADTGELFFGEGSRLTVL.

V usage is TRBV27 and J usage is TRBJ1-2; D may be TRBD1 (5 bases). V gave up 7 bases and J gave up 4 bases, with 7 bases separating them. Germline V gives CDR1 MNHEY, CDR2 SMNVEV (reference sequence). The CDR3 runs to 11 residues. The CDR3 reads CASMGPYGYTF. DNA of the CDR3: TGTGCCAGCATGGGGCCCTATGGCTACACCTTC.

Only a few counts were recorded for this clonotype. In DNA form, the CDR3 reads TGTGCCAGCAGCGTACCGACTACCCCCGAGCAGTTCTTC. Its translation is CASSVPTTPEQFF. The genes are TRBV5-8 and TRBJ2-1, with a tentative D call TRBD2 (5 bases). V lost 4 bases and J 10 bases, leaving 15 bases between the germline ends. The germline CDR1 and CDR2 sequences are SGHTS and YDEGEE. This CDR3 is built from 13 residues.

This clonotype showed up just a few times. The CDR3 DNA reads TGTGCCAGCAGTTTGGGGGGGGCCCGGAGTGAAGCTTTCTTT. Translated: CASSLGGARSEAFF. This rearrangement joins TRBV12-3 or TRBV12-4 to TRBJ1-1; tentatively, D is TRBD1 (6 bases). V was cut by 3 bases and J by 7 bases, with 15 bases left in between. The CDR3 covers 14 residues.

This clonotype has ten or more counts. The V gene is TRBV20-1, the J gene TRBJ2-3; TRBD1 or TRBD2 may be the D gene (6 bases each). The CDR3 loop spans 16 amino acids. The V gene lost 3 bases and the J gene lost 2 bases, with 18 bases spanning the gap. Germline CDR1 DFQATT, CDR2 SNEGSKA (reference sequence). The chain's CDR3 is CSASPATGAFTDTQYF. CDR3 DNA sequence: TGCAGTGCTAGCCCCGCCACGGGGGCCTTCACAGATACGCAGTATTTT.

This clonotype has only one observation. This chain connects TRBV30 to TRBJ2-1; D may correspond to TRBD1 or TRBD2 (5 bases each). V was trimmed by 7 bases and J by 2 bases, leaving 15 bases between them. The CDR3 length is 14 residues. Germline V CDR1 and CDR2: GTSNPN, SVGIG (reference sequence). In DNA, the CDR3 is TGTGCCTTGAATACCGGGGCCGCCTACAATGAGCAGTTCTTC. This gives the protein CALNTGAAYNEQFF.

At least ten counts were recorded for this clonotype. This chain connects TRBV11-2 to TRBJ2-1, with D tentatively TRBD2 (5 bases). V lost 8 bases to trimming and J lost 0 bases, with 11 bases between them. Germline V gene sequence: CDR1 SGHAT, CDR2 FQNNGV. The CDR3 length is 14 residues. The CDR3 coding sequence is TGTGCCAGCGCAGCACTAGTCTCCTACAATGAGCAGTTCTTC. Its translation is CASAALVSYNEQFF.

In its sample, this clonotype was seen a few times. This rearrangement joins TRBV14 to TRBJ2-5, with no clear D. CDR3 length: 13 residues. Germline V gene sequence: CDR1 SGHDN, CDR2 FVKESK. V was cut by 4 bases and J by 7 bases, with 13 bases left in between. CDR3 sequence reads: CASSRTQSGTQYF. As DNA, the CDR3 is TGTGCCAGCAGCCGGACCCAAAGTGGGACCCAGTACTTC.

At least ten counts were recorded for this clonotype. This chain uses TRBV2 with TRBJ1-5, with D perhaps TRBD1 (6 bases). Germline V gene data show CDR1 as SNHLY and CDR2 as FYNNEI. The CDR3 sequence is 17 residues long. Between the trimmed V and J ends, which lost 0 bases and 5 bases, there was a span of 17 bases. CDR3 protein: CASSEAKGTPLYQPQHF. The CDR3 DNA sequence: TGTGCCAGCAGTGAAGCTAAGGGGACACCGCTTTATCAGCCCCAGCATTTT.

This clonotype was observed many times. The chain uses TRBV3-1 and TRBJ1-2; TRBD1 matches at 7 bases. V gave up 2 bases and J gave up 2 bases; unmatched junction bases: 8. The germline gives CDR1 LGHDT, CDR2 YNNKEL (reference sequence). CDR3 length: 16 amino acids. In DNA form, the CDR3 reads TGTGCCAGCAGCCAAATCTGGGACAGCCCAAACTATGGCTACACCTTC. As protein: CASSQIWDSPNYGYTF.